This is a list of T cell receptor beta chains from one sample in a study of blood T cell repertoires in COVID-19. Clones were sequenced by immunoSEQ multiplex PCR, and TCRdb holds only the in-frame ones, with some missing. Found here are approximately 300,000 clones, about 85% of them singletons; the top ten hold about 1%. Sequencing input: peripheral blood. The receptors were gathered from a human donor with COVID-19, enrolled during active disease. The donor label of this sample is uncertain. CDR3s leave out the opening cysteine and the closing phenylalanine or tryptophan. D genes are given only for firm matches. Size values are once, few and many counts, or a class for expanded clones, and some rows have none.

TRBV3-1/TRBV3-2,once,TRBJ2-3,.,ASSQELRQGTDTQY
TRBV9,.,TRBJ1-5,.,ASSVGQESQPQH
TRBV5-5,.,TRBJ1-3,.,ASSLESTGGNTIY
TRBV6-5,.,TRBJ1-1,TRBD1,ASSTPRGPF
TRBV10-3,.,TRBJ1-2,TRBD1,ASEQGARNYGYT
TRBV19,.,TRBJ2-7,TRBD2,ASSTQIAGGNSYEQY
TRBV28,once,TRBJ1-6,TRBD1,ASSLLQGANSPLH
TRBV27,.,TRBJ1-1,TRBD1,ASSPDRGTEAF
TRBV6-6,.,TRBJ1-5,.,ASSLSTGENQPQH
TRBV5-6,.,TRBJ2-7,TRBD2,ASSHYKGLAEYYEQY
TRBV9,once,TRBJ2-1,TRBD2,ASSVGPGGEQF
TRBV28,.,TRBJ1-5,TRBD1,ASSSSGGFGNQPQH
TRBV6-4,.,TRBJ1-5,TRBD1,ASSSLGQGDGQPQH
TRBV5-1,.,TRBJ1-6,.,ASSRDSFLGSPLH
TRBV3-1/TRBV3-2,.,TRBJ1-1,TRBD1,ASSRGQVPNTEAF
TRBV3-1/TRBV3-2,.,TRBJ1-5,TRBD1,ASSQDREGGWPQH
TRBV19,.,TRBJ2-1,TRBD2,ASSPGTSGRGGEQF
TRBV15,.,TRBJ1-5,TRBD1,ATSSDRGNQPQH
TRBV2,.,TRBJ1-5,TRBD1,ATTPDRVGQPQH
TRBV6-5,.,TRBJ2-3,TRBD2,ASRAGGNPTQY
TRBV28,.,TRBJ2-5,.,ASLSGRETQY
TRBV2,few,TRBJ1-1,.,ASRRSPNTEAF
TRBV19,.,TRBJ1-1,.,ASSKPIRPGVNTEAF
TRBV7-2,.,TRBJ2-5,.,AVDYLGGGETQY
TRBV5-1,.,TRBJ1-1,TRBD1,ASRDRWADTEAF